These 31 T cell receptor beta chains were sequenced from one sample in a study of OX40 agonist ivuxolimab in advanced cancers. Only in-frame clones appear in the TCRdb table, and some are missing; sequencing was by immunoSEQ multiplex PCR. The table shows approximately 13,000 clones, with 87% occurring only once. Sequencing used CD4+ or CD8+ T cells sorted from blood, obtained in a trial of the OX40 agonist ivuxolimab. All receptors derive from an adult with an advanced solid tumor such as melanoma, head and neck, liver or kidney cancer.

This chain joins TRBV13 and TRBJ2-1, with 11 bases aligning to TRBD2. Unmatched junction bases numbered 8, after V lost 5 bases and J lost 5 bases. This CDR3 is built from 16 residues. Germline CDR1 reads PRHDT; CDR2 reads FYEKMQ (reference sequence). The CDR3 nucleotides read TGTGCCAGCAGCACCGGGGAACTAGCGGGAGACAATGAGCAGTTCTTC. This sequence encodes CASSTGELAGDNEQFF.

The chain carries TRBV7-6 and TRBJ2-3, with TRBD1 identical over 7 bases. V trimming: 1 base; J trimming: 5 bases; junction bases outside the gene matches: 12. The CDR3 length is 17 residues. Germline assignment: CDR1 SGHVS and CDR2 FNYEAQ. CDR3 sequence: CASSLGRQGRERDTQYF. CDR3 nucleotide sequence: TGTGCCAGCAGCTTAGGTAGACAGGGTCGGGAAAGAGATACGCAGTATTTT.

The chain recombines TRBV7-9 with TRBJ1-1; the D gene is possibly TRBD1 (5 bases). The CDR3 length is 14 residues. Germline V gene data show CDR1 as SEHNR and CDR2 as FQNEAQ (reference sequence). Trimming took 5 bases from V and 1 from J, leaving 11 bases between them. The CDR3 here is CASSEPGRNTEAFF. CDR3 nucleotide sequence: TGTGCCAGCAGCGAGCCGGGACGGAACACTGAAGCTTTCTTT.

This clone has a handful of counts. The J gene is TRBJ2-7, the V gene TRBV5-6; TRBD1 agrees at 9 bases. Trimming removed 4 bases from V and 2 bases from J; junction bases left unmatched: 4. The germline gives CDR1 SGHDT, CDR2 YYEEEE. The CDR3 is made up of 14 amino acids. The DNA of the CDR3 is TGTGCCAGCAGCCCATGGACAGGGGCCTACGAGCAGTACTTC. This encodes CASSPWTGAYEQYF.

V is TRBV7-9 and J is TRBJ2-5; tentative D call: TRBD1 (7 bases). In germline, CDR1 is SEHNR, CDR2 FQNEAQ (reference sequence). V was cut by 6 bases and J by 3 bases, with 23 bases left in between. The CDR3 spans 17 residues. This chain's CDR3 is CASSFRRGPTGKETQYF. The CDR3 DNA reads as TGTGCCAGCAGTTTCCGCCGGGGGCCGACAGGGAAAGAGACCCAGTACTTC.

The CDR3 coding sequence is TGTGCCAGCAGCCAAGGTATTCAGGGGAACACTGAAGCTTTCTTT. It translates to CASSQGIQGNTEAFF. This chain connects TRBV4-2 to TRBJ1-1; D might be TRBD1 (5 bases). This CDR3 spans 15 amino acids. Between the trimmed V and J ends, which lost 1 base and 1 base, there was a span of 10 bases. Germline values: CDR1 LGHNA, CDR2 YNFKEQ.

This clone is a singleton in its sample. This chain joins TRBV7-2 and TRBJ2-3, with a tentative D call TRBD1 (6 bases). This CDR3 spans 14 amino acids. Trimming removed 0 bases from V and 2 bases from J, with 6 bases in between. In germline, CDR1 is SGHTA, CDR2 FQGNSA. CDR3 protein: CASSLAGATDTQYF. In DNA form, the CDR3 reads TGTGCCAGCAGCTTAGCGGGGGCCACAGATACGCAGTATTTT.

The V call is TRBV7-9, the J call TRBJ2-1; 9 nucleotides line up with TRBD1. The germline V gene has CDR1 SEHNR and CDR2 FQNEAQ (reference sequence). V lost 5 bases and J lost 6; bases outside the gene matches: 14. The CDR3 sequence is 17 residues long. CDR3 in DNA: TGTGCCAGCAGCGACCCTAAGACAGGGGGGATCGGCAATGAGCAGTTCTTC. This gives the protein CASSDPKTGGIGNEQFF.

V is TRBV10-1 and J is TRBJ2-2; 11 bases map to TRBD2. Germline trimming cut 4 bases from V and 2 bases from J; bases unmatched to any gene: 3. Per germline, CDR1 WNHNN and CDR2 SYGVQD (reference sequence). This CDR3 comprises 16 residues. CDR3 sequence reads: CASSGGTSGNTGELFF. Written as DNA, the CDR3 is TGCGCCAGCAGTGGAGGGACTAGCGGTAACACCGGGGAGCTGTTTTTT.

The CDR3 spells CASSLDGAAQYF. The DNA for the CDR3 is TGTGCCAGCAGCTTAGACGGAGCGGCACAGTACTTC. The chain combines TRBV7-9 with TRBJ2-5; a weak D match, TRBD2 (5 bases). CDR1 and CDR2 (germline): SEHNR, FQNEAQ (reference sequence). Trimming removed 1 base at V and 11 bases at J, with 11 bases between. The CDR3 runs 12 residues. Combining the CDR3 with reference TRBV7-9 and TRBJ2-5 gives the whole variable domain DTGVSQNPRHKITKRGQNVTFRCDPISEHNRLYWYRQTLGQGPEFLTYFQNEAQLEKSRLLSDRFSAERPKGSFSTLEIQRTEQGDSAMYLCASSLDGAAQYFGPGTRLLVL.

About this clone itself: This sample also contains other DNA sequences that code for the same CDR3. The V and J genes are TRBV7-3 and TRBJ2-1, with 12 bases that match TRBD2. The CDR3 totals 15 residues. CDR1 SGHTA and CDR2 FQGTGA come from the germline V gene. V was pared by 5 bases and J by 7 bases, with 6 bases of the junction left unmatched. This CDR3 is CASSILAGGRNEQFF. CDR3 coding DNA: TGTGCCAGCAGCATACTAGCGGGGGGTCGGAATGAGCAGTTCTTC.

J is TRBJ1-2 and V is TRBV4-3, with unresolved D. CDR3 length equals 16 residues. CDR1 is LGHNA and CDR2 is YSLEER in the germline V gene. Deletions cut 2 bases from V and 0 bases from J, with 13 bases between. The CDR3 is CASSQNDGVPNYGYTF. CDR3 DNA sequence: TGCGCCAGCAGCCAAAACGACGGAGTCCCTAACTATGGCTACACCTTC.

The chain recombines TRBV27 with TRBJ2-7; 7 bases fit TRBD2. V lost 6 bases, J lost 6 bases, and 5 bases stayed unmatched. CDR1 MNHEY and CDR2 SMNVEV come from the germline V gene (reference sequence). The CDR3 has 12 amino acids. The CDR3 region is CASSPRGGEQYF. The CDR3 DNA reads as TGTGCCAGCAGCCCCCGCGGGGGCGAGCAGTACTTC.

The CDR3 region has the DNA TGTGCCAGCAGTTTAGATGGGAATGAGCAGTTCTTC. It specifies CASSLDGNEQFF. This chain joins TRBV27 and TRBJ2-1; no reliable D call. The CDR3 has 12 amino acids. Germline-derived CDR1 and CDR2 are MNHEY and SMNVEV (reference sequence). The V end was cut by 2 bases, the J end by 7 bases, with 6 bases between.

The chain is built from TRBV4-3 and TRBJ2-7; D possibly corresponds to TRBD2 (5 bases). The CDR3 sequence is 14 residues long. Germline V gene lookup returns CDR1 LGHNA and CDR2 YSLEER. Trimming took 3 bases from V and 0 from J, leaving 9 bases between them. This CDR3 reads CASSQTDYSYEQYF. The CDR3, as DNA: TGCGCCAGCAGCCAGACCGACTACTCCTACGAGCAGTACTTC.

The rearrangement uses TRBV4-1 and TRBJ2-1, with D tentatively TRBD1 (6 bases). Trimming took 0 bases from V and 3 from J, leaving 12 bases between them. This CDR3 comprises 16 residues. Germline V CDR1 and CDR2: MGHRA, YSYEKL. The CDR3: CASSQDTGFLYNEQFF. The DNA for the CDR3 is TGCGCCAGCAGCCAAGATACAGGGTTCCTCTACAATGAGCAGTTCTTC.

This chain links TRBV2 with TRBJ2-7, with D unresolved. V lost 3 bases and J 2 bases, leaving 20 bases between the germline ends. The V gene's germline CDR1 is SNHLY and CDR2 FYNNEI. The CDR3 sequence is 17 residues long. This CDR3 reads CASSDLEDRTFTYEQYF. CDR3 sequence (DNA): TGTGCCAGCAGTGACTTAGAGGACCGCACATTTACCTACGAGCAGTACTTC.

This rearrangement joins TRBV7-9 to TRBJ1-1; D uncertain. Germline assignment: CDR1 SEHNR and CDR2 FQNEAQ (reference sequence). V lost 1 base and J lost 7, with 7 bases in between. The CDR3 runs 12 residues. CDR3 nucleotides: TGTGCCAGCAGCTTAGGGTATAATGAAGCTTTCTTT. Translated: CASSLGYNEAFF.

This clone has a single count. The genes are TRBV9 and TRBJ1-1, with unresolved D. The ends were cut back, 3 bases at V and 4 bases at J, with 16 bases in the middle. CDR3 length equals 15 residues. Germline values: CDR1 SGDLS, CDR2 YYNGEE. The CDR3 DNA reads TGTGCCAGCAGCGAGTGGGTGTCTGCGGGCACTGAAGCTTTCTTT. Translating gives CASSEWVSAGTEAFF. Filled out from reference TRBV9 and TRBJ1-1, the complete variable domain reads DSGVTQTPKHLITATGQRVTLRCSPRSGDLSVYWYQQSLDQGLQFLIQYYNGEERAKGNILERFSAQQFPDLHSELNLSSLELGDSALYFCASSEWVSAGTEAFFGQGTRLTVV.

The chain employs TRBV7-6 and TRBJ2-3, with 8 bases that match TRBD2. This CDR3 has 14 residues. V shed 0 bases, J shed 7 bases, and the junction held 3 bases outside the gene matches. CDR1 and CDR2 (germline): SGHVS, FNYEAQ. CDR3 in amino acids: CASSLALAGNTQYF. The CDR3 coding sequence is TGTGCCAGCAGCTTAGCATTAGCGGGGAATACGCAGTATTTT.

The rearrangement uses TRBV12-2 and TRBJ2-7; TRBD1 is taken as the D call from the table, unchecked against the DNA. TRBV12-2 is a recognized pseudogene. The CDR3 runs 14 residues. CDR3 bases: TGTGCAAGTCGCCGATCCGGGACAGCCTACGAGCAGTACTTC. Protein: CASRRSGTAYEQYF.

The rearrangement links TRBV5-5 to TRBJ2-4, with D hard to call. Looked up from germline, CDR1 is SGHKS and CDR2 is YYEKEE (reference sequence). Deletions cut 4 bases from V and 3 bases from J, with 14 bases between. The CDR3 is 15 residues long. CDR3 sequence reads: CASSSPWVDKNIQYF. CDR3 in DNA: TGTGCCAGCAGCAGCCCGTGGGTAGACAAAAACATTCAGTACTTC.

This clone was seen once. This rearrangement joins TRBV6-1 to TRBJ2-2; D gene uncertain. The CDR3 extends over 11 amino acids. The V end was cut by 6 bases, the J end by 6 bases, with 5 bases between. CDR1 is MNHNS, CDR2 SASEGT, per germline. CDR3 sequence: CASSWAGELFF. The CDR3 DNA sequence: TGTGCCAGCAGCTGGGCCGGGGAGCTGTTTTTT.

The chain uses TRBV10-3 and TRBJ2-1, with 8 bases matching TRBD2. Germline V gene data show CDR1 as ENHRY and CDR2 as SYGVKD. The CDR3 has 15 amino acids. After removal of 4 bases from V and 6 bases from J, the junction contained 8 bases not matched to a gene. The CDR3 DNA sequence: TGTGCCATCAGTGCTGGAGCGGGAGTGTTCAATGAGCAGTTCTTC. Residues: CAISAGAGVFNEQFF.

The rearrangement links TRBV19 to TRBJ2-1; the match to TRBD2 covers 8 bases. Germline V gene sequence: CDR1 LNHDA, CDR2 SQIVND (reference sequence). The CDR3 contains 15 residues. The trim removed 7 bases at V and 0 bases at J, leaving 5 bases unmatched. The CDR3 bases are TGTGCCAGTAAGACTAGCGTCAGCTCCTACAATGAGCAGTTCTTC. It is translated as CASKTSVSSYNEQFF.

Only one count was recorded for this clone. This chain joins TRBV5-4 and TRBJ2-7, with a possible D match to TRBD2 (6 bases). The V gene's germline CDR1 is SGHNT and CDR2 YYREEE (reference sequence). V shed 0 bases and J shed 3 bases, with 13 bases lying between them. There are 15 residues in the CDR3. The CDR3 loop is CASSLGTTGNYEQYF. The CDR3 DNA is TGTGCCAGCAGCTTGGGGACTACCGGCAACTACGAGCAGTACTTC.

This rearrangement joins TRBV27 to TRBJ2-3; D may be TRBD1 (5 bases). V was cut by 2 bases and J by 5 bases, with 11 bases left in between. The CDR3 is 14 residues long. The germline V gene has CDR1 MNHEY and CDR2 SMNVEV (reference sequence). For the CDR3, the DNA is TGTGCCAGCAGTTTAGAAGGGGTTGGAGATACGCAGTATTTT. It codes for CASSLEGVGDTQYF.

This clone has just one count. This rearrangement joins TRBV30 to TRBJ1-2, with D hard to call. Trimming removed 0 bases from V and 6 bases from J, with 8 bases in between. The V gene's germline CDR1 is GTSNPN and CDR2 SVGIG (reference sequence). The CDR3 extends over 12 amino acids. The CDR3 coding sequence is TGTGCCTGGAGTGTAAACGCCCATGGCTACACCTTC. This gives the protein CAWSVNAHGYTF.

This clone was counted between two and nine times. J is TRBJ2-2 and V is TRBV7-2, with 7 bases fitting TRBD1. V dropped 4 bases and J dropped 1; count of bases not matched to a gene: 6. The CDR3 is made up of 16 amino acids. The germline CDR1 and CDR2 sequences are SGHTA and FQGNSA. CDR3 nucleotide sequence: TGTGCCAGCAGCTCCGGGACAGCCCTGAACACCGGGGAGCTGTTTTTT. Its translation: CASSSGTALNTGELFF.

The rearrangement links TRBV10-1 to TRBJ2-3; TRBD1 or TRBD2 may be the D gene (6 bases each). There are 16 residues in the CDR3. The V end was cut by 8 bases, the J end by 1 base, with 19 bases between. The germline CDR1 and CDR2 sequences are WNHNN and SYGVQD (reference sequence). DNA of the CDR3: TGCGCCAGCTCCCCCTTGGGGGGCCAGGGCACAGATACGCAGTATTTT. Its protein is CASSPLGGQGTDTQYF.

This clone was seen more than once but under ten times. V is TRBV5-4 and J is TRBJ2-1, with 7 bases aligning to TRBD1. This CDR3 has 16 amino acids. Per the germline V gene, CDR1 is SGHNT and CDR2 is YYREEE (reference sequence). The V gene end was trimmed by 4 bases and the J gene end by 5 bases; junction bases not matched to a gene: 12. CDR3 residues: CASSLVRQGLDNEQFF. The CDR3 region has the DNA TGTGCCAGCAGCCTAGTCCGACAGGGTTTGGACAATGAGCAGTTCTTC.